These 31 T cell receptor beta chains share one sample of origin, sequenced in a study of T cell repertoires in cytomegalovirus infection. TCRdb called the reads again in MiXCR, with one record for every CDR3 protein. The repertoire holds a few hundred thousand distinct CDR3 sequences, with approximately 25% as singletons. The sample taken for sequencing was PBMCs. These receptor sequences come from a human donor in good health (CMV status not recorded). Some clones in this sample may be carry-over from other donors' samples.

This chain links TRBV7-8 with TRBJ1-3, with a tentative D call TRBD1 (5 bases). This CDR3 has 16 amino acids. Germline V gene lookup returns CDR1 SGHVS and CDR2 FQNEAQ. The V end was cut by 5 bases, the J end by 0 bases, with 14 bases between. The CDR3 bases are TGTGCCAGCAGCCCAAGGGACGGATTCTCTGGAAACACCATATATTTT. Protein: CASSPRDGFSGNTIYF.

The rearrangement uses TRBV5-5 and TRBJ2-7; D may be TRBD2 (5 bases). The V end was cut by 5 bases, the J end by 0 bases, with 15 bases between. CDR1 SGHKS and CDR2 YYEKEE come from the germline V gene (reference sequence). The CDR3 spans 15 residues. Here the CDR3 reads CASSLGEGRSYEQYV. CDR3 nucleotides: TGTGCCAGCAGTCTCGGAGAGGGCCGCTCCTACGAGCAGTACGTC.

This clonotype occurred a few times. This chain joins TRBV6-2 or TRBV6-3 and TRBJ2-1, with 12 bases identical to TRBD2. CDR1 is MNHEY, CDR2 SVGEGT, per germline. This CDR3 is 16 amino acids long. With V trimmed by 4 bases and J by 9 bases, 10 bases remained unmatched. CDR3 amino acids: CASSSLAGGPVGEQFF. The CDR3 DNA reads as TGTGCCAGCAGTTCTCTAGCGGGAGGGCCGGTGGGTGAGCAGTTCTTC.

The chain recombines TRBV19 with TRBJ2-6; 7 positions match TRBD1. Germline values: CDR1 LNHDA, CDR2 SQIVND (reference sequence). J was trimmed by 0 bases and V by 7 bases; bases with no gene match: 6. The CDR3 consists of 16 residues. The CDR3 here is CASKGQISSGANVLTF. The CDR3 DNA is TGTGCCAGTAAGGGACAGATATCCTCTGGGGCCAACGTCCTGACTTTC. Combining the CDR3 with reference TRBV19 and TRBJ2-6 gives the whole variable domain DGGITQSPKYLFRKEGQNVTLSCEQNLNHDAMYWYRQDPGQGLRLIYYSQIVNDFQKGDIAEGYSVSREKKESFPLTVTSAQKNPTAFYLCASKGQISSGANVLTFGAGSRLTVL.

This clonotype occurred many times. This rearrangement joins TRBV12-3 or TRBV12-4 to TRBJ1-5, with a tentative D call TRBD1 (5 bases). V was cut by 8 bases and J by 6 bases, with 11 bases left in between. The CDR3 sequence is 12 residues long. The CDR3 loop is CASGGFSQPQHF. CDR3 DNA sequence: TGTGCCAGCGGGGGGTTCTCTCAGCCCCAGCATTTT.

At least ten counts were recorded for this clonotype. V usage is TRBV11-2 and J usage is TRBJ2-1, with 11 bases lining up with TRBD1. The germline gives CDR1 SGHAT, CDR2 FQNNGV. The CDR3 runs to 14 residues. V was pared by 7 bases and J by 7 bases, with 6 bases of the junction left unmatched. Here the CDR3 reads CASTPDRGRNEQFF. CDR3 coding DNA: TGTGCCAGCACGCCGGACAGGGGGCGAAATGAGCAGTTCTTC.

The genes are TRBV9 and TRBJ2-1; D perhaps matches TRBD2 (7 bases). The V end lost 3 bases, the J end lost 9 bases, and 16 bases lay between the germline ends. CDR3 length: 14 residues. CDR1 and CDR2 from the germline V gene are SGDLS and YYNGEE. The CDR3: CASSEGGEVGEQFF. The DNA for the CDR3 is TGTGCCAGCAGCGAGGGGGGGGAGGTTGGTGAGCAGTTCTTC.

J is TRBJ1-1 and V is TRBV19; TRBD1 agrees at 7 bases. The CDR3 is 14 residues long. V was pared by 4 bases and J by 5 bases, with 7 bases of the junction left unmatched. Germline V gene lookup returns CDR1 LNHDA and CDR2 SQIVND (reference sequence). CDR3 nucleotides: TGTGCCAGTAGTAGACAGGGAGAGAAAACTGAAGCTTTCTTT. This codes for CASSRQGEKTEAFF.

This chain connects TRBV5-1 to TRBJ2-7; 15 nucleotides align to TRBD2. The J segment lost 3 bases and the V segment lost 0 bases, leaving 13 bases of the junction unmatched. Germline V gene data show CDR1 as SGHRS and CDR2 as YFSETQ. This CDR3 region has 20 residues. In DNA, the CDR3 is TGCGCCAGCAGCTTGGGGGGACCCGGGACTAGCGGGAGGAGATTCTACGAGCAGTACTTC. Translation gives CASSLGGPGTSGRRFYEQYF.

The chain has TRBV12-3 or TRBV12-4 and TRBJ2-7; 10 bases are a match to TRBD2. V lost 2 bases to trimming and J lost 6 bases; unmatched junction nucleotides: 7. CDR3 length equals 15 residues. In DNA, the CDR3 is TGTGCCAGCAGTTTAAGCGGGAGGGAAGGTTCCGAGCAGTACTTC. This translates into CASSLSGREGSEQYF.

In its sample, this clonotype was seen a few times. The chain has TRBV12-3 or TRBV12-4 and TRBJ2-5; D possibly corresponds to TRBD2 (6 bases). This CDR3 region has 15 residues. V lost 7 bases and J lost 0, with 15 bases in between. This chain's CDR3 is CASTSTRGNQETQYF. The CDR3 DNA reads TGTGCCAGCACCTCGACTAGGGGAAACCAAGAGACCCAGTACTTC.

V usage is TRBV6-2 or TRBV6-3 and J usage is TRBJ2-1, with 8 nucleotides matching TRBD2. The V gene end was trimmed by 7 bases and the J gene end by 3 bases; junction bases not matched to a gene: 20. The CDR3 consists of 19 residues. Germline V CDR1 and CDR2: MNHEY, SVGEGT. For the CDR3, the DNA is TGTGCCAGCACTATCTCCGATAAAATAGCGGGACGCTTCTACAATGAGCAGTTCTTC. Translation: CASTISDKIAGRFYNEQFF.

Regarding this clonotype: One end of the junction varies from germline; a read error may be responsible. This chain's CDR3 is CASCPGSGQGRIRYF. The CDR3 DNA sequence: TGTGCCAGCTGCCCCGGTTCGGGACAGGGAAGGATTCGGTACTTC. The chain has TRBV6-1 and TRBJ2-4; 9 bases are shared with TRBD1. Per the germline V gene, CDR1 is MNHNS and CDR2 is SASEGT. The CDR3 totals 15 residues.

The chain joins TRBV6-4 to TRBJ2-1; TRBD2 aligns across 9 bases. J was trimmed by 8 bases and V by 5 bases; bases with no gene match: 10. CDR1 and CDR2 from the germline V gene are MRHNA and SNTAGT. This CDR3 is 15 amino acids long. CDR3: CASSPSGEGTHEQFF. CDR3 in DNA: TGTGCCAGCAGTCCTAGCGGGGAAGGTACCCATGAGCAGTTCTTC.

This clonotype came up many times. This rearrangement joins TRBV7-2 to TRBJ1-5, with a possible D match to TRBD1 (6 bases). The CDR3 length is 15 residues. Trimming pared 5 bases from V and 3 bases from J, leaving 14 bases between. Germline lookup yields CDR1 SGHTA and CDR2 FQGNSA. The CDR3 loop is CASSHAGQINQPQHF. The CDR3 bases are TGTGCCAGCAGCCACGCCGGACAGATCAATCAGCCCCAGCATTTT.

V usage is TRBV7-2 and J usage is TRBJ2-2; D call uncertain. The CDR3 runs 15 residues. V was trimmed by 5 bases and J by 1 base, leaving 11 bases between them. The V gene's germline CDR1 is SGHTA and CDR2 FQGNSA. The DNA of the CDR3 is TGTGCCAGCAGCGTTAGCCCAATGAACACCGGGGAGCTGTTTTTT. Translating it yields CASSVSPMNTGELFF.

V and J are TRBV3-1 and TRBJ2-1; D ambiguous. Looked up from germline, CDR1 is LGHDT and CDR2 is YNNKEL (reference sequence). The CDR3 contains 16 residues. Trimming took 5 bases from V and 3 from J, leaving 17 bases between them. The CDR3 bases are TGTGCCAGCAGCTCCGGGCTTGGGCTTCTCTACAATGAGCAGTTCTTC. Translated: CASSSGLGLLYNEQFF.

The chain combines TRBV7-3 with TRBJ2-5; no reliable D call. V was clipped by 6 bases and J by 1 base, with 15 bases between them. The CDR3 consists of 15 residues. CDR1 is SGHTA and CDR2 is FQGTGA in the germline V gene. This CDR3 is CASRKGPGSQETQYF. CDR3 DNA sequence: TGTGCCAGCAGAAAAGGCCCGGGCAGCCAAGAGACCCAGTACTTC.

V is TRBV6-2 or TRBV6-3 and J is TRBJ2-1; 9 bases map to TRBD1. The CDR3 runs 20 residues. V lost 7 bases and J lost 8; bases outside the gene matches: 27. CDR1 is MNHEY and CDR2 is SVGEGT in the germline V gene. The CDR3 sequence: CASTEDRDRALRDFFDEQFF. The CDR3, as DNA: TGTGCCAGCACCGAGGACCGGGACAGGGCCCTCCGAGATTTCTTCGATGAGCAGTTCTTC.

The chain is built from TRBV9 and TRBJ2-1; D is perhaps TRBD1 (5 bases). Per the germline V gene, CDR1 is SGDLS and CDR2 is YYNGEE. The CDR3 extends over 15 amino acids. The V end lost 2 bases, the J end lost 6 bases, and 15 bases lay between the germline ends. The CDR3 loop is CASSVGQGNGNEQFF. The CDR3 coding sequence is TGTGCCAGCAGCGTGGGGCAGGGTAATGGCAATGAGCAGTTCTTC. Drawing the rest from reference TRBV9 and TRBJ2-1, the complete variable domain is DSGVTQTPKHLITATGQRVTLRCSPRSGDLSVYWYQQSLDQGLQFLIQYYNGEERAKGNILERFSAQQFPDLHSELNLSSLELGDSALYFCASSVGQGNGNEQFFGPGTRLTVL.

A few counts support this clonotype. This chain joins TRBV7-9 and TRBJ1-6, with TRBD1 matching over 9 bases. This CDR3 contains 12 residues. The germline gives CDR1 SEHNR, CDR2 FQNEAQ (reference sequence). V shed 7 bases, J shed 14 bases, and the junction held 6 bases outside the gene matches. CDR3 coding DNA: TGTGCCAGCACCTCGACAGGGGGAGCCCTCCACTTT. This gives the protein CASTSTGGALHF.

This clonotype was picked up many times. The genes are TRBV7-8 and TRBJ2-1, with D possibly TRBD2 on 6 matching bases. V was trimmed by 5 bases and J by 5 bases, leaving 10 bases between them. This CDR3 is 13 amino acids long. Looked up from germline, CDR1 is SGHVS and CDR2 is FQNEAQ. CDR3 DNA sequence: TGTGCCAGCAGCCCGACTAGAAACAATGAGCAGTTCTTC. Protein: CASSPTRNNEQFF.

The V gene is TRBV10-3, the J gene TRBJ1-2; D is uncertain. Germline CDR1 is ENHRY and CDR2 is SYGVKD. CDR3 length: 14 residues. V was clipped by 3 bases and J by 5 bases, with 13 bases between them. The DNA of the CDR3 is TGTGCCATCAGTGAAGGCTCCGAGAGGTATGGCTACACCTTC. Protein product: CAISEGSERYGYTF.

The J gene is TRBJ2-1, the V gene TRBV18; 7 bases map to TRBD2. V shed 1 base, J shed 5 bases, and the junction held 5 bases outside the gene matches. This CDR3 is 15 amino acids long. Per the germline V gene, CDR1 is KGHSH and CDR2 is LQKENI. As DNA, the CDR3 is TGTGCCAGCTCACCACGGGAGGGCCGGGACAATGAGCAGTTCTTC. Its translation is CASSPREGRDNEQFF. Filled out from reference TRBV18 and TRBJ2-1, the complete variable domain reads NAGVMQNPRHLVRRRGQEARLRCSPMKGHSHVYWYRQLPEEGLKFMVYLQKENIIDESGMPKERFSAEFPKEGPSILRIQQVVRGDSAAYFCASSPREGRDNEQFFGPGTRLTVL.

This chain uses TRBV27 with TRBJ1-1, with D perhaps matching TRBD1 (5 bases). The germline gives CDR1 MNHEY, CDR2 SMNVEV (reference sequence). Trimming stripped 2 bases from V and 2 bases from J, with 15 bases between. CDR3 length: 16 amino acids. The CDR3 loop is CASSLRGRGANTEAFF. The DNA of the CDR3 is TGTGCCAGCAGTTTACGAGGGAGAGGGGCCAACACTGAAGCTTTCTTT.

This clonotype was counted between two and nine times. The rearrangement uses TRBV9 and TRBJ2-2; 10 nucleotides line up with TRBD1. This CDR3 region has 16 residues. CDR1 and CDR2 (germline): SGDLS, YYNGEE. The junction had 9 bases not matched to a gene; V was cut back by 4 bases and J by 6 bases. The CDR3 sequence: CASSFSGTGAAGELFF. The CDR3 region has the DNA TGTGCCAGCAGCTTCTCCGGGACAGGGGCCGCCGGGGAGCTGTTTTTT.

The chain recombines TRBV7-8 with TRBJ2-4; 7 positions agree with TRBD2. Germline-derived CDR1 and CDR2 are SGHVS and FQNEAQ. V lost 6 bases and J lost 0; bases outside the gene matches: 14. There are 18 residues in the CDR3. CDR3 amino acids: CASSIRPSGLLAKNIQYF. Written as DNA, the CDR3 is TGTGCCAGCAGTATTAGGCCTAGCGGCTTACTAGCCAAAAACATTCAGTACTTC.

This rearrangement joins TRBV25-1 to TRBJ2-2; D might be TRBD2 (5 bases). The CDR3 length is 14 residues. The V and J ends lost 2 bases and 1 base respectively, with 5 bases between them. CDR1 is MGHDK, CDR2 SYGVNS, per germline. CDR3 region: CASSESGNTGELFF. The CDR3 bases are TGTGCCAGCAGTGAAAGCGGGAACACCGGGGAGCTGTTTTTT.

This chain uses TRBV7-9 with TRBJ1-6; weak D call: TRBD1 (5 bases). The V gene's germline CDR1 is SEHNR and CDR2 FQNEAQ (reference sequence). CDR3 size: 14 residues. The germline V and J ends were trimmed by 5 bases and 10 bases, with 15 bases remaining between them. The CDR3 nucleotides are TGTGCCAGCAGCCCTGACAGTACCCAATCACCCCTCCACTTT. Encoded protein: CASSPDSTQSPLHF.

Only one count was recorded for this clonotype. This chain uses TRBV10-3 with TRBJ2-5; TRBD1 matches at 9 bases. The CDR3 is made up of 13 amino acids. V was clipped by 6 bases and J by 5 bases; unmatched bases: 4. Germline values: CDR1 ENHRY, CDR2 SYGVKD. The CDR3 DNA follows: TGTGCCATCAGGGACAGGGGTCCGGAGACCCAGTACTTC. Protein product: CAIRDRGPETQYF.

This clonotype was observed a handful of times. The chain recombines TRBV20-1 with TRBJ2-7; D is perhaps TRBD2 (6 bases). This CDR3 region has 15 residues. Germline-derived CDR1 and CDR2 are DFQATT and SNEGSKA (reference sequence). V lost 0 bases and J 1 base, leaving 13 bases between the germline ends. The CDR3 spells CSARDLTSSSYEQYF. DNA of the CDR3: TGCAGTGCTAGAGATCTCACTAGCTCTTCCTACGAGCAGTACTTC.